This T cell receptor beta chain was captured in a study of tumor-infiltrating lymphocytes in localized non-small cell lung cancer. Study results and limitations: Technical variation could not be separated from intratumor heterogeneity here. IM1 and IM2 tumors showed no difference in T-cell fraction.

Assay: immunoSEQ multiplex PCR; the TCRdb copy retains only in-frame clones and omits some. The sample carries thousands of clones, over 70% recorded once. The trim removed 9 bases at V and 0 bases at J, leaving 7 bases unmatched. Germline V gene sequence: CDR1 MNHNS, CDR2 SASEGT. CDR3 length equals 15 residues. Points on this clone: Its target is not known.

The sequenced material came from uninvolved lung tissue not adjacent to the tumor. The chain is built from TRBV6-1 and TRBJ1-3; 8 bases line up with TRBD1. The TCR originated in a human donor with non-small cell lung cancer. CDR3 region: CASQDREGSGNTIYF. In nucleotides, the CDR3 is TGTGCCAGTCAGGACAGGGAGGGCTCTGGAAACACCATATATTTT.